Shown below are 22 T cell receptor beta chains from a single sample sequenced in a study of control samples from healthy donors and cancer patients. Measured with immunoSEQ multiplex PCR; TCRdb has only the in-frame clones, and not every one. The sample has about 150,000 clones, approximately 94% seen once. Sequencing was carried out using blood. These receptor sequences come from a woman between 35 and 50 years old in good health.

This sequence joins TRBV5-4 and TRBJ1-4; a weak D match, TRBD1 (6 bases). The CDR3 is made up of 17 amino acids. V lost 3 bases, J lost 11 bases, and 26 bases lay in between. The V gene's germline CDR1 is SGHNT and CDR2 YYREEE (reference sequence). CDR3 in DNA: TGTGCCAGCAGCTCCTATCGTGATTCAGGGGCAAGTCAGAAACTGTTTTTT. Translation gives CASSSYRDSGASQKLFF.

J is TRBJ2-3 and V is TRBV6-5, with 9 positions matching TRBD1. With 6 bases clipped from V and 2 bases from J, the junction kept 6 bases outside the gene matches. Germline V gene data show CDR1 as MNHEY and CDR2 as SVGAGI. The CDR3 has 15 amino acids. The CDR3 DNA follows: TGTGCCAGCAGACATAGGGACAGGGCCACAGATACGCAGTATTTT. Translating it yields CASRHRDRATDTQYF.

CDR3 DNA sequence: TGTGCCAGCAGCTTTTCGTCAGGAGGGAATGAAAAACTGTTTTTT. This sequence encodes CASSFSSGGNEKLFF. The chain carries TRBV7-3 and TRBJ1-4; no clear D gene. Per germline, CDR1 SGHTA and CDR2 FQGTGA. V lost 3 bases and J lost 5, with 13 bases in between. This CDR3 spans 15 amino acids. Full variable domain (missing parts from reference TRBV7-3 and TRBJ1-4): GAGVSQTPSNKVTEKGKYVELRCDPISGHTALYWYRQSLGQGPEFLIYFQGTGAADDSGLPNDRFFAVRPEGSVSTLKIQRTERGDSAVYLCASSFSSGGNEKLFFGSGTQLSVL.

This clone was seen a single time. CDR3 nucleotides: TGTGCCAGCAGTTTAGGTGGTGGGACCCAGTACTTC. This gives the protein CASSLGGGTQYF. J is TRBJ2-5 and V is TRBV27; no reliable D call. The CDR3 is 12 amino acids. Trimming shortened V by 2 bases and J by 7 bases, and 8 bases separated the two germline ends. From germline, CDR1 is MNHEY and CDR2 SMNVEV (reference sequence).

The chain combines TRBV6-5 with TRBJ1-1, with D possibly TRBD1 on 6 matching bases. V was trimmed by 2 bases and J by 6 bases, leaving 10 bases between them. Germline assignment: CDR1 MNHEY and CDR2 SVGAGI. The CDR3 is 13 amino acids. CDR3 nucleotide sequence: TGTGCCAGCAGTTACGGCAGGGGTGCTGAAGCTTTCTTT. This sequence encodes CASSYGRGAEAFF.

The chain links TRBV4-3 to TRBJ2-5, with D perhaps matching TRBD1 (5 bases). Trimming took 0 bases from V and 6 from J, leaving 8 bases between them. This CDR3 spans 13 amino acids. Germline CDR1 reads LGHNA; CDR2 reads YSLEER. As DNA, the CDR3 is TGCGCCAGCAGCCAAGATAAGGGGAAGACCCAGTACTTC. Translation gives CASSQDKGKTQYF.

The chain combines TRBV10-1 with TRBJ1-1, with 8 positions matching TRBD1. Germline V gene data show CDR1 as WNHNN and CDR2 as SYGVQD (reference sequence). This CDR3 has 15 amino acids. After removal of 5 bases from V and 1 base from J, the junction contained 6 bases not matched to a gene. Here the CDR3 DNA reads TGCGCCAGCAGTCCCGGGACAGGAAGGAACACTGAAGCTTTCTTT. It yields the protein CASSPGTGRNTEAFF.

The V gene is TRBV4-3, the J gene TRBJ2-2; D gene ambiguous. Germline loops: CDR1 LGHNA, CDR2 YSLEER. This CDR3 spans 14 amino acids. V was trimmed by 5 bases and J by 0 bases, leaving 7 bases between them. Written as DNA, the CDR3 is TGCGCCAGCAGCTGGCGGACGAACACCGGGGAGCTGTTTTTT. This codes for CASSWRTNTGELFF.

The rearrangement joins TRBV11-3 to TRBJ2-5; D perhaps matches TRBD1 (6 bases). The CDR3 length is 14 residues. CDR1 is SGHNT and CDR2 is YENEEA in the germline V gene. V was cut by 0 bases and J by 2 bases, with 7 bases left in between. CDR3 sequence: CASSLEGQQETQYF. The CDR3 bases are TGTGCCAGCAGCTTAGAAGGACAGCAAGAGACCCAGTACTTC.

This chain uses TRBV5-1 with TRBJ2-3; 8 bases match TRBD2. The CDR3 has 18 amino acids. The germline V gene has CDR1 SGHRS and CDR2 YFSETQ. With 2 bases clipped from V and 2 bases from J, the junction kept 13 bases outside the gene matches. The CDR3 is CASSFSYGRAGFTDTQYF. The CDR3 DNA sequence: TGCGCCAGCAGCTTCTCTTACGGGAGGGCCGGTTTCACAGATACGCAGTATTTT.

In nucleotides, the CDR3 is TGTGCCTCGGGGACTAGCGGGAGGGCCGCCACCGGGGAGCTGTTTTTT. Translating gives CASGTSGRAATGELFF. The chain joins TRBV10-3 to TRBJ2-2; TRBD2 aligns across 16 bases. Germline lookup yields CDR1 ENHRY and CDR2 SYGVKD. The V segment lost 11 bases and the J segment 4 bases; nucleotides outside the gene matches: 7. The CDR3 contains 16 residues.

The chain employs TRBV7-9 and TRBJ2-7; possibly TRBD1 for D (6 bases). Trimming pared 4 bases from V and 4 bases from J, leaving 14 bases between. CDR3 length equals 14 residues. Looked up from germline, CDR1 is SEHNR and CDR2 is FQNEAQ (reference sequence). CDR3 loop: CASSSDLRGYEQYF. The CDR3 DNA follows: TGTGCCAGCAGCTCGGACCTCAGGGGATACGAGCAGTACTTC.

This chain links TRBV27 with TRBJ2-3, with 9 bases identical to TRBD2. The trim removed 4 bases at V and 5 bases at J, leaving 4 bases unmatched. This CDR3 has 14 amino acids. Germline V lookup: CDR1 MNHEY, CDR2 SMNVEV (reference sequence). CDR3 residues: CASSSRGGIDTQYF. DNA of the CDR3: TGTGCCAGCAGTTCGCGGGGGGGGATAGATACGCAGTATTTT.

J is TRBJ2-3 and V is TRBV10-1; TRBD2 aligns across 13 bases. V trimming: 6 bases; J trimming: 1 base; junction bases outside the gene matches: 7. CDR1 is WNHNN, CDR2 SYGVQD, per germline (reference sequence). The CDR3 is made up of 17 amino acids. CDR3 in DNA: TGCGCCAGCAGGAGGACTAGCGGGAGAAGAGGCACAGATACGCAGTATTTT. This encodes CASRRTSGRRGTDTQYF.

As DNA, the CDR3 is TGTGCCAGCAGCTGGCGACGACAGGGGGGCACTGAAGCTTTCTTT. Its protein product is CASSWRRQGGTEAFF. The rearrangement joins TRBV7-8 to TRBJ1-1; TRBD1 matches at 9 bases. CDR1 SGHVS and CDR2 FQNEAQ come from the germline V gene. V was clipped by 4 bases and J by 4 bases; unmatched bases: 7. This CDR3 contains 15 residues.

The rearrangement links TRBV5-1 to TRBJ2-3; no firm D call. V lost 0 bases, J lost 4 bases, and 9 bases lay in between. Germline CDR1 SGHRS, CDR2 YFSETQ. CDR3 length equals 14 residues. CDR3 region: CASSLGPASDTQYF. Here the CDR3 DNA reads TGCGCCAGCAGCTTGGGTCCCGCCTCAGATACGCAGTATTTT.

V and J are TRBV5-1 and TRBJ2-1, with 9 bases matching TRBD1. Germline CDR1 SGHRS, CDR2 YFSETQ. Losses at the gene ends were 1 base for V and 5 bases for J; bases not matched to a gene: 4. The CDR3 covers 15 residues. Here the CDR3 reads CASSLSWTGDNEQFF. The CDR3 coding sequence is TGCGCCAGCAGCTTGAGTTGGACAGGGGACAATGAGCAGTTCTTC.

J is TRBJ1-4 and V is TRBV13, with D maybe TRBD1 (6 bases). Germline lookup yields CDR1 PRHDT and CDR2 FYEKMQ (reference sequence). Trimming removed 6 bases at V and 7 bases at J, with 18 bases between. The CDR3 runs 15 residues. The CDR3, as DNA: TGTGCCAGCAGTGCTAATGCCGGGGGCGTTGAAAAACTGTTTTTT. The encoded protein is CASSANAGGVEKLFF. Combining the CDR3 with reference TRBV13 and TRBJ1-4 gives the whole variable domain AAGVIQSPRHLIKEKRETATLKCYPIPRHDTVYWYQQGPGQDPQFLISFYEKMQSDKGSIPDRFSAQQFSDYHSELNMSSLELGDSALYFCASSANAGGVEKLFFGSGTQLSVL.

This clone was recorded only once. V gene TRBV27 combines with J gene TRBJ2-1; D gene ambiguous. The germline V gene encodes CDR1 MNHEY and CDR2 SMNVEV (reference sequence). V was cut by 6 bases and J by 4 bases, with 16 bases left in between. The CDR3 sequence is 15 residues long. This CDR3 reads CASSRQALSYNEQFF. CDR3 nucleotide sequence: TGTGCCAGCAGCCGGCAGGCTCTTTCATACAATGAGCAGTTCTTC.

In DNA, the CDR3 is TGTGCCAGCAGCATTAGCGGGAGTTCGACCTACAATGAGCAGTTCTTC. It codes for CASSISGSSTYNEQFF. This chain joins TRBV9 and TRBJ2-1; TRBD2 matches 9 bases. The CDR3 runs 16 residues. Germline V gene data show CDR1 as SGDLS and CDR2 as YYNGEE. V shed 4 bases, J shed 2 bases, and the junction held 7 bases outside the gene matches.

V and J are TRBV25-1 and TRBJ1-1; D gene ambiguous. Germline V gene lookup returns CDR1 MGHDK and CDR2 SYGVNS. This CDR3 has 13 amino acids. Between the trimmed V and J ends, which lost 2 bases and 7 bases, there was a span of 11 bases. The CDR3 loop is CASSESRAGEAFF. In DNA form, the CDR3 reads TGTGCCAGCAGTGAAAGTAGGGCGGGTGAAGCTTTCTTT.

Turning to this clone: Additional DNA sequences in this sample encode the identical CDR3. This rearrangement joins TRBV30 to TRBJ2-7; a weak D match, TRBD2 (5 bases). The germline gives CDR1 GTSNPN, CDR2 SVGIG (reference sequence). This CDR3 has 11 residues. Trimming removed 2 bases from V and 4 bases from J, with 6 bases in between. DNA for the CDR3: TGTGCCTGGAGTCGCGGGTACGAGCAGTACTTC. Translated: CAWSRGYEQYF.